One and the same sample provided the 18 T cell receptor beta chains below, sequenced in a study of early T cells in non-severe SARS-CoV-2 infection. TCRdb re-called the 5' RACE reads with MiXCR, one entry per CDR3 protein. The data contain some 38,000 distinct CDR3 sequences, around 5% of them singletons. The sample consisted of whole blood. These receptors were taken from an adult who was a healthcare worker with PCR-confirmed SARS-CoV-2 infection or an uninfected control (not recorded which).

This clonotype was counted many times. J is TRBJ2-7 and V is TRBV29-1; D not certain. The V end was cut by 6 bases, the J end by 5 bases, with 14 bases between. CDR1 and CDR2 (germline): SQVTM, ANQGSEA. The CDR3 is made up of 12 amino acids. The CDR3 DNA follows: TGCAGCGTCGCCCCGTATCCCAACGAGCAGTACTTC. Translation gives CSVAPYPNEQYF.

The chain links TRBV7-9 to TRBJ1-5; possible D gene TRBD1, 5 bases. This CDR3 is built from 15 residues. Germline V gene sequence: CDR1 SEHNR, CDR2 FQNEAQ (reference sequence). V lost 5 bases, J lost 2 bases, and 13 bases lay in between. The CDR3 is CASSPPGGGNQPQHF. CDR3 bases: TGTGCCAGCAGCCCCCCCGGGGGAGGCAATCAGCCCCAGCATTTT.

This clonotype was detected ten times or more. The chain joins TRBV6-1 to TRBJ1-1; D call uncertain. The CDR3 loop spans 12 amino acids. Trimming left V 3 bases short and J 11 bases short, with 13 bases between. Germline V lookup: CDR1 MNHNS, CDR2 SASEGT. CDR3: CASSEMTLRAFF. The CDR3 region has the DNA TGTGCCAGCAGTGAGATGACCTTGAGGGCTTTCTTT.

This clonotype occurred many times. V is TRBV19 and J is TRBJ2-3, with D perhaps matching TRBD1 or TRBD2 (5 bases each). The V end lost 0 bases, the J end lost 6 bases, and 16 bases lay between the germline ends. Germline V gene lookup returns CDR1 LNHDA and CDR2 SQIVND (reference sequence). The CDR3 has 16 amino acids. CDR3 bases: TGTGCCAGTAGTATAGACGGGACCCCCGGCAGGGATACGCAGTATTTT. Translated: CASSIDGTPGRDTQYF.

The table lists this clonotype with many counts. The chain is built from TRBV5-1 and TRBJ1-6; TRBD1 is a possible D gene (6 bases). CDR3 size: 15 residues. Deletions cut 0 bases from V and 10 bases from J, with 14 bases between. In germline, CDR1 is SGHRS, CDR2 YFSETQ. In DNA, the CDR3 is TGCGCCAGCAGCTTGGAGGGGGGTGGAGGCTCACCCCTCCACTTT. Its protein is CASSLEGGGGSPLHF.

This clonotype was counted a few times. V gene TRBV18 combines with J gene TRBJ2-7, with TRBD1 matching 7 bases. CDR1 and CDR2 (germline): KGHSH, LQKENI. The CDR3 is made up of 15 amino acids. V lost 3 bases and J lost 0; bases outside the gene matches: 5. Here the CDR3 DNA reads TGTGCCAGCTCACCCTGGGACAGCAGCTCCTACGAGCAGTACTTC. Protein: CASSPWDSSSYEQYF. The full variable domain, in which reference TRBV18 and TRBJ2-7 provide the parts outside the CDR3, is NAGVMQNPRHLVRRRGQEARLRCSPMKGHSHVYWYRQLPEEGLKFMVYLQKENIIDESGMPKERFSAEFPKEGPSILRIQQVVRGDSAAYFCASSPWDSSSYEQYFGPGTRLTVT.

This clonotype showed up many times. This sequence joins TRBV5-5 and TRBJ2-1, with D tentatively TRBD1 (6 bases). The V end lost 0 bases, the J end lost 8 bases, and 9 bases lay between the germline ends. CDR1 SGHKS and CDR2 YYEKEE come from the germline V gene (reference sequence). This CDR3 is built from 13 residues. The CDR3, as DNA: TGTGCCAGCAGCTTGGCTGAGGGGGATGAGCAGTTCTTC. Translation gives CASSLAEGDEQFF. Variable domain in full (rest from reference TRBV5-5 and TRBJ2-1): DAGVTQSPTHLIKTRGQQVTLRCSPISGHKSVSWYQQVLGQGPQFIFQYYEKEERGRGNFPDRFSARQFPNYSSELNVNALLLGDSALYLCASSLAEGDEQFFGPGTRLTVL.

In its sample, this clonotype was seen many times. The J gene is TRBJ1-1, the V gene TRBV12-3 or TRBV12-4, with D tentatively TRBD1 (5 bases). The CDR3 loop spans 14 amino acids. Trimming cost V 7 bases and J 4 bases, with 16 bases left between them. The CDR3 DNA is TGTGCCAGCACTCGGAGGGGAGGCGGCACTGAAGCTTTCTTT. Translated: CASTRRGGGTEAFF.

By frequency in the sample, this clonotype is medium-sized. The genes are TRBV4-3 and TRBJ2-6; D perhaps matches TRBD1 (5 bases). The V end lost 0 bases, the J end lost 1 base, and 7 bases lay between the germline ends. The CDR3 extends over 16 amino acids. Germline CDR1 LGHNA, CDR2 YSLEER. For the CDR3, the DNA is TGCGCCAGCAGCCAAGAGGCAGGGTCTGGGGCCAACGTCCTGACTTTC. Residues: CASSQEAGSGANVLTF.

The sample holds many counts of this clonotype. The CDR3 nucleotides read TGCAGTGCTCAACAGCCAAACACTGAAGCTTTCTTT. This codes for CSAQQPNTEAFF. The chain uses TRBV20-1 and TRBJ1-1; D remains unclear. The V gene lost 5 bases and the J gene lost 2 bases, with 9 bases spanning the gap. In germline, CDR1 is DFQATT, CDR2 SNEGSKA (reference sequence). The CDR3 contains 12 residues.

The gene calls are TRBV7-9 and TRBJ2-7; D is possibly TRBD1 (6 bases). Germline CDR1 and CDR2: SEHNR and FQNEAQ (reference sequence). Trimming took 2 bases from V and 6 from J, leaving 20 bases between them. The CDR3 is 16 amino acids. This CDR3 is CASSLRDTYLGSEQYF. Written as DNA, the CDR3 is TGTGCCAGCAGCTTACGGGACACGTACCTAGGGAGCGAGCAGTACTTC.

This clonotype was counted between two and nine times. V usage is TRBV19 and J usage is TRBJ2-3; D gene ambiguous. The germline V gene encodes CDR1 LNHDA and CDR2 SQIVND (reference sequence). The length of the CDR3 is 12 residues. V lost 5 bases, J lost 2 bases, and 5 bases lay in between. The CDR3 sequence is CASSSFTDTQYF. The CDR3 DNA is TGTGCCAGTAGTTCTTTCACAGATACGCAGTATTTT.

In its sample, this clonotype was seen many times. The rearrangement links TRBV19 to TRBJ2-3; the D is unclear. V lost 5 bases and J lost 1, with 7 bases in between. This CDR3 spans 13 amino acids. Looked up from germline, CDR1 is LNHDA and CDR2 is SQIVND (reference sequence). CDR3 protein: CASSPRGTDTQYF. The CDR3 DNA sequence: TGTGCCAGTAGTCCTCGGGGCACAGATACGCAGTATTTT. Variable domain in full (rest from reference TRBV19 and TRBJ2-3): DGGITQSPKYLFRKEGQNVTLSCEQNLNHDAMYWYRQDPGQGLRLIYYSQIVNDFQKGDIAEGYSVSREKKESFPLTVTSAQKNPTAFYLCASSPRGTDTQYFGPGTRLTVL.

This clonotype was seen a few times. The chain carries TRBV21-1 and TRBJ2-1; TRBD2 was called by the table and not checked on the DNA. TRBV21-1 is reported as a pseudogene. The CDR3 contains 16 residues. The CDR3 region is CASSKGQGQSYNEQFF. CDR3 DNA sequence: TGTGCCAGCAGCAAAGGGCAAGGGCAGTCCTACAATGAGCAGTTCTTC.

This clonotype has ten or more counts. The V and J genes are TRBV6-6 and TRBJ2-1; 13 nucleotides align to TRBD2. Germline V gene data show CDR1 as MNHNY and CDR2 as SVGAGI (reference sequence). The CDR3 covers 17 residues. After removal of 5 bases from V and 9 bases from J, the junction contained 13 bases not matched to a gene. The chain's CDR3 is CASSNDGLAGVTVEQFF. CDR3 coding DNA: TGTGCCAGCAGTAACGACGGACTAGCGGGAGTCACGGTTGAGCAGTTCTTC.

This clonotype occurred many times. The J gene is TRBJ2-3, the V gene TRBV10-3; 7 bases match TRBD1. The junction had 3 bases not matched to a gene; V was cut back by 6 bases and J by 0 bases. Germline CDR1 ENHRY, CDR2 SYGVKD. The CDR3 totals 14 residues. The CDR3 loop is CAISRDRSTDTQYF. In DNA, the CDR3 is TGTGCCATCAGCCGGGACAGAAGCACAGATACGCAGTATTTT.

This clonotype was observed at least ten times. The V and J genes are TRBV30 and TRBJ1-2, with D unresolved. Germline CDR1 reads GTSNPN; CDR2 reads SVGIG (reference sequence). V lost 7 bases, J lost 4 bases, and 10 bases lay in between. There are 11 residues in the CDR3. The CDR3 DNA reads TGTGCCTCCCGGAGGATCTATGGCTACACCTTC. Translated, it gives CASRRIYGYTF. The variable domain in full, completed from reference TRBV30 and TRBJ1-2, reads SQTIHQWPATLVQPVGSPLSLECTVEGTSNPNLYWYRQAAGRGLQLLFYSVGIGQISSEVPQNLSASRPQDRQFILSSKKLLLSDSGFYLCASRRIYGYTFGSGTRLTVV.

This clonotype came up many times. The chain employs TRBV3-1 and TRBJ2-5; D unresolved. CDR3 length: 15 amino acids. Trimming stripped 6 bases from V and 1 base from J, with 15 bases between. The germline V gene encodes CDR1 LGHDT and CDR2 YNNKEL (reference sequence). The CDR3 region is CASRAFGQAQETQYF. The CDR3 region has the DNA TGTGCCAGCAGGGCCTTTGGGCAGGCCCAAGAGACCCAGTACTTC.